Listed below are T cell receptor beta chains from one sample, sequenced in a study of immune cell composition in non-small cell lung cancer. Clones were read by immunoSEQ multiplex PCR, and TCRdb kept only the in-frame ones, dropping some. The table has a few thousand clones, around 70% seen once. The specimen sequenced was lung tumor tissue. The receptors were sampled from a human donor with non-small cell lung cancer. Both conserved end residues are part of each CDR3. The D gene is left open where the match is weak. Clone sizes are given selectively: once, few, many, or a class where the clone is expanded.

abundance,j_gene,d_gene,v_gene,CDR3aa,CDR3nt
-,TRBJ1-3,-,TRBV5-1,CASSNGGLYSGNTIYF,TGCGCCAGCAGCAACGGGGGGCTCTACTCTGGAAACACCATATATTTT
-,TRBJ2-7,TRBD2,TRBV6-6,CASTTLREPYEQYF,TGTGCCAGCACCACCTTGCGGGAGCCCTACGAGCAGTACTTC
-,TRBJ2-2,-,TRBV5-1,CASSPNSGNTGELFF,TGCGCCAGCAGCCCAAATAGCGGGAACACCGGGGAGCTGTTTTTT
-,TRBJ2-1,-,TRBV6-5,CASSLRDTHNEQFF,TGTGCCAGCAGCCTCCGGGACACCCACAATGAGCAGTTCTTC
-,TRBJ2-5,TRBD1,TRBV7-2,CASSGGTGGETQYF,TGTGCCAGCAGCGGAGGGACAGGGGGGGAGACCCAGTACTTC
-,TRBJ2-7,TRBD2,TRBV5-4,CASSPGGASGTYEQYF,TGTGCCAGCAGCCCGGGGGGGGCTAGCGGGACCTACGAGCAGTACTTC
-,TRBJ2-2,-,TRBV7-6,CASSPSEDPNTGELFF,TGTGCCAGCAGCCCATCGGAGGACCCGAACACCGGGGAGCTGTTTTTT
-,TRBJ2-1,TRBD2,TRBV5-1,CASSHDMAGVYNEQFF,TGCGCCAGCAGCCATGACATGGCGGGGGTTTACAATGAGCAGTTCTTC
-,TRBJ1-1,TRBD1,TRBV27,CASSKGQGMNTEAFF,TGTGCCAGCAGTAAGGGACAGGGGATGAACACTGAAGCTTTCTTT
-,TRBJ2-7,TRBD2,TRBV4-1,CASSFTSGRAYEQYF,TGCGCCAGCAGCTTTACTAGCGGGAGGGCCTACGAGCAGTACTTC
-,TRBJ1-2,TRBD1,TRBV6-1,CATLPPGQADNTF,TGTGCCACCTTACCTCCGGGACAGGCGGATAACACCTTC
-,TRBJ1-5,-,TRBV4-1,CASSPYFNDQPQHF,TGCGCCAGCAGCCCGTATTTTAATGATCAGCCCCAGCATTTT
-,TRBJ2-1,-,TRBV2,CASSRGEADEQFF,TGTGCCAGCAGTCGGGGAGAAGCTGATGAGCAGTTCTTC
once,TRBJ2-7,-,TRBV2,CASSEEGFLTGIYEQYF,TGTGCCAGCAGTGAGGAGGGTTTTCTCACGGGGATTTACGAGCAGTACTTC
-,TRBJ2-5,-,TRBV6-1,CASSKDPGDQETQYF,TGTGCCAGCAGTAAAGACCCAGGGGACCAAGAGACCCAGTACTTC
-,TRBJ2-1,-,TRBV9,CASSVDTSIRREQFF,TGTGCCAGCAGCGTAGACACTAGCATCAGGCGTGAGCAGTTCTTC
-,TRBJ2-2,TRBD1,TRBV5-4,CASSLAGTDTGELFF,TGTGCCAGCAGCTTGGCGGGGACAGACACCGGGGAGCTGTTTTTT
few,TRBJ2-4,-,TRBV29-1,CSVGLGTGYKNIQYF,TGCAGCGTTGGGTTGGGTACAGGGTACAAAAACATTCAGTACTTC
-,TRBJ2-5,-,TRBV5-1,CASSLTAGAAQYF,TGCGCCAGCAGCTTGACGGCAGGGGCGGCCCAGTACTTC
-,TRBJ2-7,-,TRBV5-1,CASSLSQVNYYEQYF,TGCGCCAGCAGCTTGAGTCAGGTCAATTACTACGAGCAGTACTTC
-,TRBJ2-3,-,TRBV11-3,CASSLAGGDTQYF,TGTGCCAGCAGCTTAGCGGGCGGGGATACGCAGTATTTT
once,TRBJ2-7,-,TRBV7-2,CASSLYGDQYF,TGTGCCAGCAGCTTATACGGTGATCAGTACTTC
-,TRBJ2-1,TRBD1,TRBV5-1,CASGLPGQGNNEQFF,TGCGCCAGCGGACTTCCGGGACAGGGGAACAATGAGCAGTTCTTC